This T cell receptor beta chain is drawn from a study of CD8+ T cells in alopecia areata. General study findings and limits: Elevated clonality characterized lesional scalp relative to normal scalp, particularly in alopecia totalis/universalis. A large proportion of expanded lesional clones were detected persisting in scalp and blood during tofacitinib. Among the top 100, expanded CD8+ clones, as well as scalp clonality, were significantly decreased by tofacitinib.

Once RNA had been extracted, it was reverse transcribed into cDNA to act as the sequencing template. The repertoire was sequenced with immunoSEQ multiplex PCR; TCRdb's copy has only in-frame clones and lacks some. Of around 190,000 clones in the sample, around three fifths were seen once. The V end was cut by 1 base, the J end by 2 bases, with 8 bases between. The CDR3 spans 14 residues. Germline-derived CDR1 and CDR2 are SGHTA and FQGNSA. Remarks on this clone: Its cognate antigen is unknown.

This sample's treatment: oral pan-JAK inhibitor, 5-10 mg twice daily. Individuals with alopecia areata gave both lesional scalp punch biopsies and peripheral blood for collection. This receptor was identified in a human donor with alopecia areata. This chain joins TRBV7-2 and TRBJ2-5; D remains unclear. The sequences come from CD4+ T cells sorted from blood, collected at week 24, from a patient treated with tofacitinib. The CDR3 loop is CASSLVHRQETQYF. For the CDR3, the DNA is TGTGCCAGCAGCTTAGTCCACAGACAAGAGACCCAGTACTTC. Supplemented by reference TRBV7-2 and TRBJ2-5, the full variable domain reads GAGVSQSPSNKVTEKGKDVELRCDPISGHTALYWYRQSLGQGLEFLIYFQGNSAPDKSGLPSDRFSAERTGGSVSTLTIQRTQQEDSAVYLCASSLVHRQETQYFGPGTRLLVL.